The present TCR beta chain was sequenced within a study of early T cells in non-severe SARS-CoV-2 infection. Study-level background: Bulk RNA taken from unsorted whole blood was sequenced, leaving chains unpaired.

The V end was cut by 5 bases, the J end by 8 bases, with 16 bases between. CDR1 and CDR2 (germline): SGHTA, FQGNSA. This CDR3 spans 14 amino acids. In this sample, this clonotype turned up many times. Its target is not known. Overall study results and limits: The study's VDJdb matching favored anti-spike CD8 responses and missed private and CD4 specificities.

Separate cDNA molecules each had unique molecular identifiers attached to them. In TCRdb, the 5' RACE reads were re-called with MiXCR into one record per CDR3 protein. Seen here are tens of thousands of distinct CDR3 sequences, approximately 4.7% observed once, and the top ten hold under 14%. Sequencing was done on a sample of whole blood. This TCR was sampled from an adult who was a healthcare worker with PCR-confirmed SARS-CoV-2 infection or an uninfected control (not recorded which). The V gene is TRBV7-2, the J gene TRBJ1-5, with no clear D. CDR3 region: CASSLPGSDKPQHF. DNA of the CDR3: TGTGCCAGCAGCCTTCCCGGTTCTGACAAGCCCCAGCATTTT.